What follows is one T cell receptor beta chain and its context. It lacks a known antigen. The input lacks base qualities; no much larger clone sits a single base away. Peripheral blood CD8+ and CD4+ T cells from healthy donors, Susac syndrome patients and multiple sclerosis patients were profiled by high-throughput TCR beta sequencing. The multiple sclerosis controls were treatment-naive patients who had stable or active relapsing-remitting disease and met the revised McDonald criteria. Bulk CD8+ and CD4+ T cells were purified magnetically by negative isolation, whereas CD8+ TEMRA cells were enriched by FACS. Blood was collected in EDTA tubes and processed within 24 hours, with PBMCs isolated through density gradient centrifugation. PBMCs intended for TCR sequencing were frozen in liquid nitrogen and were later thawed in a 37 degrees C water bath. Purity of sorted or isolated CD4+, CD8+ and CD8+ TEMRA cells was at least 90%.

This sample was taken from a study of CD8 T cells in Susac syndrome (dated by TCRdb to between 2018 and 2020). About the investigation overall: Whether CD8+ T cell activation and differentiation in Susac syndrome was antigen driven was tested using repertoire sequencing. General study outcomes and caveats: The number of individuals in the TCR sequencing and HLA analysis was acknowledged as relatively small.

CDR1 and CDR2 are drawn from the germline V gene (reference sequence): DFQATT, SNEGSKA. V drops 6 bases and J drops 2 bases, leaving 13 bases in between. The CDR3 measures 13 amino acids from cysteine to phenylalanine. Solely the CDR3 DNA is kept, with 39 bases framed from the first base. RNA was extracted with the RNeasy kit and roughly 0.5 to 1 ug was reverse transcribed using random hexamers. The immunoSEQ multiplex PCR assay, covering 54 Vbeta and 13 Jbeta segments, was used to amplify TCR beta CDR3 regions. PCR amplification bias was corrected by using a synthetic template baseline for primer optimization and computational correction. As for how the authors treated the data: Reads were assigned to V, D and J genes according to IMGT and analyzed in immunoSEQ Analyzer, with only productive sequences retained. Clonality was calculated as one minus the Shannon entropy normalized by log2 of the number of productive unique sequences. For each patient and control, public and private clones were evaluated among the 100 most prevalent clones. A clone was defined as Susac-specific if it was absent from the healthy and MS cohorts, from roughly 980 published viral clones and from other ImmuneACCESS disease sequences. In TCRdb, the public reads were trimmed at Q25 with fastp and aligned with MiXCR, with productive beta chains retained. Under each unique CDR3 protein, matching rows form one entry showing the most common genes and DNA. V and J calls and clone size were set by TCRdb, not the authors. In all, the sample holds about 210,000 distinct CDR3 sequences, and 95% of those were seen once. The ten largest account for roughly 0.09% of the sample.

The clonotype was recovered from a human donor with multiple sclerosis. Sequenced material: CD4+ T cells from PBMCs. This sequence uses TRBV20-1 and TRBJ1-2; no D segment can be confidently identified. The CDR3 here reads CSAQREVNYGYTF. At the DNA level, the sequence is TGCAGTGCCCAGCGGGAGGTAAACTATGGCTACACCTTC.